The T cell receptor beta chain under discussion was sequenced for a study of PD-L1 blockade in urothelial cancer. Background on the study: Analyses were performed on blood at 3 weeks after treatment start (the second dose) and at 6 weeks.

Libraries were prepared by immunoSEQ multiplex PCR; TCRdb keeps only in-frame clonotypes and omits some of them. The profile shows about 30,000 clones, over 75% of them singletons. Germline-derived CDR1 and CDR2 are ENHRY and SYGVKD. This CDR3 region has 14 residues. The V and J ends lost 6 bases and 1 base, in that order; junction bases with no gene match: 4. Time point meaning: pretreatment peripheral blood. All patients handed over anywhere from 1 to 8 samples, pretreatment and on-treatment. This chain connects TRBV10-3 to TRBJ2-7; TRBD1 matches at 9 bases. This specimen consisted of PBMCs, obtained around atezolizumab (anti-PD-L1) treatment. This TCR was recovered from a man aged 55 to 70 with urothelial cancer. The CDR3 protein is CAISEDRGSYEQYF. As DNA, the CDR3 is TGTGCCATCAGCGAGGACAGGGGTTCCTACGAGCAGTACTTC.